The sample holds a few counts of the clone carrying this T cell receptor beta chain. Antigen: not known. Other DNA variants within this sample encode the same CDR3. The data are from a study of cytomegalovirus exposure and HLA in healthy donors. As for the study in general: Per a later analysis, the roughly 700 first-cohort and 110 or so validation repertoires shared one platform. Study-wide results and limits: Overall, approximately 150 TCR beta chains were annotated as cytomegalovirus-associated. Confirmation in vitro established that three CMV-associated chains were specific for CMV antigens.

Profiled with immunoSEQ multiplex PCR; TCRdb holds only in-frame clones, not every one. The sample includes roughly 120,000 clones, around nine tenths seen only once; the top ten take about 3.7%. This clonotype originated in a man aged 30-40 years in good health and CMV-seronegative. The sequencing sample was made of PBMCs.

CDR3 residues: CASSLQGGNQPQHF. Here the CDR3 DNA reads TGTGCCAGCAGTCTTCAGGGCGGCAATCAGCCCCAGCATTTT. The gene calls are TRBV7-9 and TRBJ1-5; TRBD1 is a possible D gene (5 bases). The CDR3 extends over 14 amino acids. Trimming pared 6 bases from V and 2 bases from J, leaving 11 bases between. Germline V gene sequence: CDR1 SEHNR, CDR2 FQNEAQ (reference sequence).